This T cell receptor (beta chain) was recovered during a study of Graves' ophthalmopathy and Graves' hyperthyroidism. RNA transcripts served as template for amplifying TCR beta CDR3 sequences. RT-PCR with HTBI primers came first, then second-round multiplex PCR. TCRdb itself ran the multiplex PCR reads through MiXCR, one entry per CDR3 protein. The sample has 400,000 or so distinct CDR3 sequences, about 18% seen once; the top ten hold 2% to 2.5%. Isolation of PBMCs was performed using 7.5 to 10 ml of fresh peripheral blood. In its sample, this clonotype was seen many times. J was trimmed by 4 bases and V by 1 base; bases with no gene match: 6. CDR3 size: 16 residues. CDR1 and CDR2 from the germline V gene are LGHNA and YNFKEQ.

V usage is TRBV4-2 and J usage is TRBJ2-2; TRBD2 matches at 7 bases. The sample comprised peripheral blood. This sequence originates from an adult woman with stable Graves' hyperthyroidism. The CDR3 DNA follows: TGTGCCAGCAGCCAAGCTGGGGCTAGCGGCACCGGGGAGCTGTTTTTT. This codes for CASSQAGASGTGELFF.